This T cell receptor beta chain was captured in a study of CD8+ T cells in alopecia areata. General study results and limits: Numerous expanded lesional clones remained in scalp and blood during tofacitinib.

cDNA prepared by RNA extraction and subsequent reverse transcription served as the template for sequencing. The repertoire was sequenced with immunoSEQ multiplex PCR; TCRdb's copy has only in-frame clones and lacks some. The repertoire holds around 190,000 clones, with approximately 67% as singletons. Treatment: oral pan-JAK inhibitor, 5-10 mg twice daily. Isolation of CD4+ and CD8+ T cells from PBMCs was achieved by sorting. Regarding this clone: Its specificity is not known. The same CDR3 is also encoded by other DNA sequences in this sample.

The sequences come from CD4+ T cells sorted from blood, collected between weeks 47 and 50, from a patient treated with tofacitinib. The source of this sequence is a human donor with alopecia areata.

The CDR3 sequence is CSVAGQGGTEAFF. The DNA of the CDR3 is TGCAGCGTTGCGGGACAGGGTGGAACTGAAGCTTTCTTT. The chain links TRBV29-1 to TRBJ1-1; 9 nucleotides agree with TRBD1. The germline V gene has CDR1 SQVTM and CDR2 ANQGSEA. Trimming at V came to 4 bases and at J to 5 bases, leaving 5 bases not matched to a gene. This CDR3 is built from 13 residues.